This TCR beta chain stems from a study of cytomegalovirus exposure and HLA in healthy donors. The PCR used 60 Vbeta and 13 Jbeta primers. Profiled with immunoSEQ multiplex PCR; TCRdb holds only in-frame clones, not every one. Here the sample spans about 72,000 clones, roughly four fifths being singletons. Findings and limits, study-wide: As a later analysis showed, a missense DCLRE1C variant was linked to trimming of TCR beta V- and J-genes. Most TCR beta V segments were productive about 87% or about 30% of the time in an earlier analysis.

Concerning this clone itself: Its antigen is unknown.

Specimen: PBMCs. This receptor was obtained from a man aged 18-30 years in good health and CMV-seronegative.

The CDR3 reads CASRNDRGTEAFF. For the CDR3, the DNA is TGTGCCAGCAGAAACGACAGAGGCACTGAAGCTTTCTTT. This chain uses TRBV7-2 with TRBJ1-1; possibly TRBD1 for D (5 bases). V lost 6 bases, J lost 4 bases, and 12 bases lay in between. The CDR3 spans 13 residues. The germline V gene encodes CDR1 SGHTA and CDR2 FQGNSA.